Listed here is a single T cell receptor (beta chain). The CDR3 is made up of 16 amino acids. Germline CDR1 and CDR2: LNHDA and SQIVND (reference sequence). With V trimmed by 9 bases and J by 5 bases, 17 bases remained unmatched. The record originates from a study of blood T cell repertoires in COVID-19. As originally analysed: Estimates of nucleated cell counts were drawn from the amplification of reference gene primers. Produced via immunoSEQ multiplex PCR; TCRdb's table is partial and in-frame only. That table is the source of V, J and clone size, and D and trimming were worked out from the DNA. The sample yields 100,000 or so clones, around 79% seen once.

Sequenced input: peripheral blood. This clonotype originated in a man in his 70s with active or convalescent COVID-19. The chain joins TRBV19 to TRBJ1-2; 8 bases are shared with TRBD1. This CDR3 is CASSPGQALFPYGYTF. Here the CDR3 DNA reads TGTGCCAGCTCACCGGGACAGGCGCTTTTCCCTTATGGCTACACCTTC.